The rows below give T cell receptor beta chains drawn from one sample of a study of OX40 agonist ivuxolimab in advanced cancers. Some clones are missing from TCRdb's copy, which holds only in-frame ones; the method was immunoSEQ multiplex PCR. The sample has 65,000 to 80,000 clones; approximately 84% are singletons. This specimen consisted of CD4+ or CD8+ T cells sorted from blood, obtained in a trial of the OX40 agonist ivuxolimab. The receptors stem from an adult with an advanced solid tumor such as melanoma, head and neck, liver or kidney cancer. Both conserved end residues are part of each CDR3. Each record gives: D gene, V gene, clone size, J gene, CDR3 DNA, CDR3 protein. The D gene is left open where the match is weak. Where a row states a size, it is once, few, many or the class of an expanded clone; other rows omit it.

.	TRBV5-4	.	TRBJ1-5	TGTGCCAGCAGCTTGATTTTGGATTATTTACAGGGTGGCTATGGGCCCCAGCATTTT	CASSLILDYLQGGYGPQHF
TRBD1	TRBV7-8	.	TRBJ1-6	TGTGCCAGCAGCTCCCAGTCCGGGACAGGGGATTCACCCCTCCACTTT	CASSSQSGTGDSPLHF
TRBD2	TRBV28	.	TRBJ2-6	TGTGCCAGCAGCCAAGCGGGGGCTGGGGCCAACGTCCTGACTTTC	CASSQAGAGANVLTF
.	TRBV5-1	.	TRBJ2-2	TGCGCCAGCAGATACACCGGGGAGCTGTTTTTT	CASRYTGELFF
TRBD1	TRBV27	.	TRBJ1-1	TGTGCCAGCAGTTTATCGACAGGGGGTCCCACTGAAGCTTTCTTT	CASSLSTGGPTEAFF
TRBD1	TRBV7-2	.	TRBJ1-2	TGTGCCAGCAGCTTAGGAGGGGGACAGGGGGAGTCGACTGGCTACACCTTC	CASSLGGGQGESTGYTF
.	TRBV30	few	TRBJ1-5	TGTGCCTGGAGTATGGAGGGCAATCAGCCCCAGCATTTT	CAWSMEGNQPQHF
.	TRBV6-8	.	TRBJ2-3	TGTGCCAGCAGTTGGGACAGCACAGATACGCAGTATTTT	CASSWDSTDTQYF
.	TRBV5-6	.	TRBJ2-6	TGTGCCAGCAGCTCCCCCAAGACAGCTTTAAACTCTGGGGCCAACGTCCTGACTTTC	CASSSPKTALNSGANVLTF
.	TRBV21-1	.	TRBJ2-3	TGTGCCAGCAGCAAACAGGGGGCTAGCACAGATACGCAGTATTTT	CASSKQGASTDTQYF
.	TRBV29-1	.	TRBJ2-7	TGCAGCGTTAGAAGGGACGGCTCCTACGAGCAGTACTTC	CSVRRDGSYEQYF
TRBD1	TRBV28	.	TRBJ2-1	TGTGCCAGCAGTATCTCCGGGACAGGGGGCTACAATGAGCAGTTCTTC	CASSISGTGGYNEQFF
.	TRBV7-3	.	TRBJ2-1	TGTGCCAGCAGAGCTCCCCCCGCGGTAGTGCAGTTCTTC	CASRAPPAVVQFF
.	TRBV5-1	.	TRBJ2-6	TGCGCCAGCAGCTTGAAAAGTTCTGGGGCCAACGTCCTGACTTTC	CASSLKSSGANVLTF
.	TRBV6-1	.	TRBJ1-1	TGTGCCAGCAGTGTTGTACAGGGCTTTACTGAAGCTTTCTTT	CASSVVQGFTEAFF
TRBD2	TRBV4-2	once	TRBJ2-7	TGTGCCAGCAGCCAAAGCGGGGTCCTATGGGAGCAGTACTTC	CASSQSGVLWEQYF
.	TRBV9	.	TRBJ2-2	TGTGCCAGCAGCGTAAGGGAGAAGGGCACCGGGGAGCTGTTTTTT	CASSVREKGTGELFF
.	TRBV7-9	.	TRBJ1-4	TGTGCCAGCAGCCGGCGACAGGACTCAACTAATGAAAAACTGTTTTTT	CASSRRQDSTNEKLFF
TRBD1	TRBV6-6	.	TRBJ1-6	TGTGCCAGCAGGGTACAGGGGGCGAGTTCACCCCTCCACTTT	CASRVQGASSPLHF
.	TRBV4-1	.	TRBJ2-5	TGCGCCAGCAGCCAAGCTTTACAATACCAAGAGACCCAGTACTTC	CASSQALQYQETQYF
.	TRBV14	.	TRBJ2-7	TGTGCCAGCAGCCTGTCGACAGGCCTCTTAGGTATCGAGCAGTACTTC	CASSLSTGLLGIEQYF
TRBD2	TRBV5-1	.	TRBJ2-3	TGCGCCAGCAGCTCACTAGCGGGAGTGGCACAGACTACGCAGTATTTT	CASSSLAGVAQTTQYF
TRBD1	TRBV18	.	TRBJ2-2	TGTGCCAGCTCACCACCATTAACGGGACAGGTCACCGGGGAGCTGTTTTTT	CASSPPLTGQVTGELFF
TRBD1	TRBV11-3	.	TRBJ2-7	TGTGCCAGCAGCCGGGACAGCGATGGCTACGAGCAGTACTTC	CASSRDSDGYEQYF
.	TRBV7-8	.	TRBJ1-6	TGTGCCAGCAGCTTAACAAACGGACGGTATTCACCCCTCCACTTT	CASSLTNGRYSPLHF
TRBD2	TRBV5-6	.	TRBJ2-1	TGTGCCAGCAGATCTAGCGGGGGGGCCTACAATGAGCAGTTCTTC	CASRSSGGAYNEQFF
.	TRBV11-2	.	TRBJ2-1	TGTGCCAGCAGCTTAGGGGGAGGCGCCGCCAATCCCAGGGAGCAGTTCTTC	CASSLGGGAANPREQFF